Shown below are 21 T cell receptor beta chains from a single sample sequenced in a study of early T cells in non-severe SARS-CoV-2 infection. TCRdb fed the 5' RACE reads into MiXCR, producing one record per CDR3 protein. Of 30,000 or so distinct CDR3 sequences listed, 3% to 5% are singletons. Sequencing was done on a sample of whole blood. All receptors derive from an adult who was a healthcare worker with PCR-confirmed SARS-CoV-2 infection or an uninfected control (not recorded which).

In this sample, this clonotype turned up many times. V and J are TRBV5-1 and TRBJ2-7; 10 bases are a match to TRBD1. From germline, CDR1 is SGHRS and CDR2 YFSETQ. There are 15 residues in the CDR3. With 0 bases clipped from V and 6 bases from J, the junction kept 6 bases outside the gene matches. The CDR3 DNA reads TGCGCCAGCAGCTTGGTTGGGACAGGGGAACTCGAGCAGTACTTC. Amino acid sequence: CASSLVGTGELEQYF.

This clonotype was counted many times. This chain connects TRBV3-1 to TRBJ1-5; tentative D call: TRBD1 (5 bases). V gave up 3 bases and J gave up 1 base, with 13 bases separating them. This CDR3 has 16 amino acids. Germline V lookup: CDR1 LGHDT, CDR2 YNNKEL (reference sequence). CDR3 protein: CASSQSSAGSNQPQHF. CDR3 nucleotide sequence: TGTGCCAGCAGCCAGTCTTCGGCAGGGAGCAATCAGCCCCAGCATTTT.

This clonotype has a count of ten or more. V is TRBV9 and J is TRBJ2-1; 8 bases are shared with TRBD1. V was clipped by 7 bases and J by 2 bases; unmatched bases: 5. CDR1 is SGDLS, CDR2 YYNGEE, per germline. The CDR3 contains 14 residues. CDR3 loop: CASSRQGTYNEQFF. Here the CDR3 DNA reads TGTGCCAGCTCTAGACAGGGGACCTACAATGAGCAGTTCTTC.

As to this clonotype: A read error may be the cause here, since a much bigger clone is one base away. This sequence joins TRBV6-5 and TRBJ1-6, with D perhaps matching TRBD1 (6 bases). Trimming pared 5 bases from V and 11 bases from J, leaving 16 bases between. Germline CDR1 is MNHEY and CDR2 is SVGAGI. CDR3 length: 14 residues. CDR3 sequence reads: CASSPQGMDAPLHF. The CDR3 DNA is TGTGCCAGCAGTCCTCAGGGGATGGATGCACCCCTCCACTTT.

This clonotype was counted ten times or more. The chain joins TRBV19 to TRBJ1-4; a weak D match, TRBD1 (5 bases). Germline CDR1 is LNHDA and CDR2 is SQIVND (reference sequence). Trimming took off 5 bases at V and 5 bases at J, with 15 bases between the two ends. CDR3 length: 15 amino acids. CDR3 DNA sequence: TGTGCCAGTAGTCTCCGGGACGCAGAAAATGAAAAACTGTTTTTT. This translates into CASSLRDAENEKLFF.

This clonotype has at least ten counts. This chain connects TRBV28 to TRBJ2-7; weak D call: TRBD2 (6 bases). The V end lost 5 bases, the J end lost 0 bases, and 20 bases lay between the germline ends. The length of the CDR3 is 17 residues. In germline, CDR1 is MDHEN, CDR2 SYDVKM. CDR3 sequence (DNA): TGTGCCAGCAGTCCGCCGGGCCGTCGCGGGGCCTCCTACGAGCAGTACTTC. Translated, it gives CASSPPGRRGASYEQYF. The variable domain in full, completed from reference TRBV28 and TRBJ2-7, reads DVKVTQSSRYLVKRTGEKVFLECVQDMDHENMFWYRQDPGLGLRLIYFSYDVKMKEKGDIPEGYSVSREKKERFSLILESASTNQTSMYLCASSPPGRRGASYEQYFGPGTRLTVT.

This clonotype has only a few counts. The chain is built from TRBV6-1 and TRBJ2-7; D not certain. This CDR3 contains 11 residues. In germline, CDR1 is MNHNS, CDR2 SASEGT. The germline V and J ends were trimmed by 8 bases and 3 bases, with 8 bases remaining between them. CDR3 residues: CASRTYYEQYF. The CDR3 DNA follows: TGTGCCAGCCGGACCTACTACGAGCAGTACTTC.

This clonotype has more than one count but fewer than ten. The rearrangement uses TRBV3-1 and TRBJ2-3, with unresolved D. Germline V gene lookup returns CDR1 LGHDT and CDR2 YNNKEL (reference sequence). V gave up 1 base and J gave up 2 bases, with 13 bases separating them. The CDR3 contains 16 residues. The CDR3 protein is CASSQGSTFPTDTQYF. The CDR3, as DNA: TGTGCCAGCAGCCAAGGTAGCACCTTCCCCACAGATACGCAGTATTTT.

This clonotype was seen ten or more times. This chain joins TRBV12-3 or TRBV12-4 and TRBJ2-7; TRBD1 matches 10 bases. With 6 bases clipped from V and 2 bases from J, the junction kept 4 bases outside the gene matches. The CDR3 runs 14 residues. CDR3 DNA: TGTGCCAGCAGCGCCGGGACAGGGGCCTACGAGCAGTACTTC. It encodes CASSAGTGAYEQYF.

This clonotype was detected many times. This rearrangement joins TRBV6-4 to TRBJ2-3; 7 nucleotides agree with TRBD2. CDR3 length: 16 residues. CDR1 is MRHNA, CDR2 SNTAGT, per germline. J lost 2 bases, V lost 10 bases, and 15 bases had no gene match. CDR3 residues: CATSLGAGEPTDTQYF. In DNA, the CDR3 is TGTGCCACCTCGTTGGGCGCGGGAGAACCCACAGATACGCAGTATTTT.

This clonotype was seen at least ten times. The chain has TRBV7-9 and TRBJ1-5; the D gene is possibly TRBD1 (6 bases). Trimming shortened V by 5 bases and J by 3 bases, and 8 bases separated the two germline ends. The CDR3 extends over 13 amino acids. Germline V CDR1 and CDR2: SEHNR, FQNEAQ (reference sequence). CDR3 region: CASSRTVNQPQHF. The CDR3 DNA reads as TGTGCCAGCAGCCGGACAGTCAATCAGCCCCAGCATTTT.

This clonotype appeared many times. The genes are TRBV7-6 and TRBJ2-7; 8 bases are a match to TRBD2. This CDR3 region has 16 residues. With V trimmed by 4 bases and J by 5 bases, 13 bases remained unmatched. CDR1 and CDR2 from the germline V gene are SGHVS and FNYEAQ. The CDR3 sequence is CASSSTGTRSSDEQYF. In DNA form, the CDR3 reads TGTGCCAGCAGCTCAACCGGGACTAGGAGCAGCGACGAGCAGTACTTC. Supplemented by reference TRBV7-6 and TRBJ2-7, the full variable domain reads GAGVSQSPRYKVTKRGQDVALRCDPISGHVSLYWYRQALGQGPEFLTYFNYEAQQDKSGLPNDRFSAERPEGSISTLTIQRTEQRDSAMYRCASSSTGTRSSDEQYFGPGTRLTVT.

The table lists this clonotype with many counts. The V call is TRBV6-2 or TRBV6-3, the J call TRBJ1-2; weak D call: TRBD1 (6 bases). The length of the CDR3 is 17 residues. In germline, CDR1 is MNHEY, CDR2 SVGEGT. V gave up 6 bases and J gave up 3 bases, with 23 bases separating them. CDR3 sequence: CASSPSVGTDSYYGYTF. For the CDR3, the DNA is TGTGCCAGCAGCCCGTCAGTGGGAACGGACAGCTACTATGGCTACACCTTC.

Many counts were recorded for this clonotype. This rearrangement joins TRBV27 to TRBJ1-2; unclear D gene. The germline gives CDR1 MNHEY, CDR2 SMNVEV (reference sequence). The germline V and J ends were trimmed by 0 bases and 0 bases, with 8 bases remaining between them. The CDR3 covers 15 residues. The CDR3 protein is CASSLSADPNYGYTF. CDR3 bases: TGTGCCAGCAGTTTATCAGCGGACCCTAACTATGGCTACACCTTC.

This clonotype has ten or more counts. This rearrangement joins TRBV12-3 or TRBV12-4 to TRBJ1-6, with unresolved D. The length of the CDR3 is 14 residues. Trimming pared 6 bases from V and 7 bases from J, leaving 13 bases between. CDR3: CASRAGPQNSPLHF. The DNA of the CDR3 is TGTGCCAGCAGAGCCGGACCTCAGAATTCACCCCTCCACTTT.

This clonotype showed up many times. The V and J genes are TRBV6-5 and TRBJ2-7; D unresolved. Trimming left V 5 bases short and J 6 bases short, with 14 bases between. The CDR3 is 13 amino acids. Germline CDR1 MNHEY, CDR2 SVGAGI. CDR3 DNA: TGTGCCAGCAGTCTTCCGTCGTTCCGCGAGCAGTACTTC. Its translation is CASSLPSFREQYF.

This clonotype was seen at least ten times. The chain has TRBV29-1 and TRBJ2-5; no clear D gene. CDR3 length: 11 amino acids. Trimming pared 4 bases from V and 4 bases from J, leaving 7 bases between. Germline CDR1 is SQVTM and CDR2 is ANQGSEA. The CDR3 nucleotides are TGCAGCGTTGGTTTAAGAGAGACCCAGTACTTC. As protein: CSVGLRETQYF.

This clonotype has ten or more counts. The V and J genes are TRBV6-5 and TRBJ2-4; D unclear. Germline V gene lookup returns CDR1 MNHEY and CDR2 SVGAGI. V dropped 5 bases and J dropped 0 bases, with 11 bases sitting between them. This CDR3 spans 15 amino acids. In nucleotides, the CDR3 is TGTGCCAGCAGTCCCGCCCGCCTAGCCAAAAACATTCAGTACTTC. Its protein is CASSPARLAKNIQYF.

The sample holds many counts of this clonotype. J is TRBJ1-3 and V is TRBV29-1, with a tentative D call TRBD1 (6 bases). Germline V CDR1 and CDR2: SQVTM, ANQGSEA. The CDR3 is made up of 14 amino acids. V lost 7 bases and J 4 bases, leaving 17 bases between the germline ends. CDR3 nucleotide sequence: TGCAGCGCCCGAACAGGGTCCTCGGGAAACACCATATATTTT. It translates to CSARTGSSGNTIYF.

This clonotype was seen at least ten times. The chain joins TRBV24-1 to TRBJ2-7; the D is unclear. Trimming shortened V by 3 bases and J by 3 bases, and 2 bases separated the two germline ends. The CDR3 runs 11 residues. Germline CDR1 and CDR2: KGHDR and SFDVKD. The CDR3 DNA sequence: TGTGCCACCAGTGATATCTACGAGCAGTACTTC. This translates into CATSDIYEQYF.

This clonotype was picked up many times. V gene TRBV12-3 or TRBV12-4 combines with J gene TRBJ2-1; D gene unclear. Trimming pared 3 bases from V and 5 bases from J, leaving 11 bases between. The CDR3 length is 14 residues. CDR3 bases: TGTGCCAGCAGTTTTGGGGTTTGGGACAATGAGCAGTTCTTC. It is translated as CASSFGVWDNEQFF.